This TCR beta chain was identified in a study of human T cells and chemical hapten exposure. TCRdb recomputed calls from the RACE reads with MiXCR, one row per CDR3 protein. The repertoire has about 40,000 distinct CDR3 sequences, 10% to 13% of them found once; the top ten carry less than 6.5%. This clonotype was seen a few times. Time point described: pre-sensitization, week 0. Treatment given: therapeutic diphenylcyclopropenone sensitization with weekly scalp DPC. The germline V and J ends were trimmed by 10 bases and 0 bases, with 19 bases remaining between them. Germline-derived CDR1 and CDR2 are MGHDK and SYGVNS. The length of the CDR3 is 17 residues.

This TCR derives from a man aged 30-40 years with alopecia areata. Some clones in this sample may be carry-over from other donors' samples. Sequencing was performed on whole blood, taken in connection with sensitization to the hapten diphenylcyclopropenone (DPC). The chain carries TRBV25-1 and TRBJ2-6, with D perhaps given as TRBD1 or TRBD2 (6 bases each). CDR3 region: CATSAGHLFSGANVLTF. For the CDR3, the DNA is TGTGCCACCTCTGCGGGACACCTCTTCTCTGGGGCCAACGTCCTGACTTTC.